This TCR beta chain was sequenced for a study of PD-L1 blockade in urothelial cancer. Study summary: Starting in the mid-2010s, patients were given atezolizumab (1,200 mg intravenously every 3 weeks). Study observations and caveats: A below-median TCR clonality in blood before treatment predicted better survival.

Specified time point: peripheral blood 6 weeks after treatment start. Metastatic or locally advanced urothelial carcinoma was present in the patients. All patients handed over anywhere from 1 to 8 samples, pretreatment and on-treatment. Sequencing was performed with immunoSEQ multiplex PCR; in TCRdb, only in-frame clones are kept and a portion is missing. Of over 70,000 clones listed, approximately 82% are singletons. In regard to this clone: Its antigen remains unidentified.

CDR1 is LGHNA, CDR2 YSLEER, per germline. CDR3 length equals 15 residues. V trimming: 1 base; J trimming: 7 bases; junction bases outside the gene matches: 9. The sequence was obtained from a man between 70 and 80 years old with urothelial cancer. Specimen: PBMCs, collected around atezolizumab (anti-PD-L1) treatment. V usage is TRBV4-3 and J usage is TRBJ1-2; TRBD1 matches at 7 bases. CDR3 protein: CASSQVGTVGIGYTF. CDR3 DNA: TGCGCCAGCAGCCAAGTTGGGACAGTCGGGATTGGCTACACCTTC.